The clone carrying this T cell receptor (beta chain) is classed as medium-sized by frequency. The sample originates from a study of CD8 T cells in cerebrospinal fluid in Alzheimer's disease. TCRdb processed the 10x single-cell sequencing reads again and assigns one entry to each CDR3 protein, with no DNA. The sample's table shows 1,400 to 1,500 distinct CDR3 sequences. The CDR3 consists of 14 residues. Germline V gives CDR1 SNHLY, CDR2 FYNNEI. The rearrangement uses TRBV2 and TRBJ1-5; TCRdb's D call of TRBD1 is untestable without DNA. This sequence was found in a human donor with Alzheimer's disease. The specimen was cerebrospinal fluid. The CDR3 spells CASSEVGGDQPQHF.